Sequencing of this T cell receptor beta chain was carried out in a study of OX40 agonist ivuxolimab in advanced cancers. Clones were sequenced by immunoSEQ multiplex PCR, and TCRdb holds only the in-frame ones, with some missing. The data contain tens of thousands of clones, 91% of them seen just once; the ten biggest clones take up 29%. The V gene lost 5 bases and the J gene lost 5 bases, with 13 bases spanning the gap. Looked up from germline, CDR1 is SGHRS and CDR2 is YFSETQ. The length of the CDR3 is 14 residues. This chain joins TRBV5-1 and TRBJ2-2; tentative D call: TRBD2 (5 bases). The specimen comprised CD4+ or CD8+ T cells sorted from blood, sampled in a trial of the OX40 agonist ivuxolimab. The TCR was taken from an adult with an advanced solid tumor such as melanoma, head and neck, liver or kidney cancer. The CDR3 region has the DNA TGCGCCAGCAGTTGGACCCCGGGGACCGGGGAGCTGTTTTTT. Amino acids: CASSWTPGTGELFF.